These 28 T cell receptor beta chains originate from one sample sequenced in a study of T cells in Graves' hyperthyroidism and ophthalmopathy. RNA transcripts were the template for amplifying TCR beta CDR3 regions. The HTBI primer set was used in a first-round RT-PCR of the TCR CDR3. TCRdb used MiXCR to reprocess the multiplex PCR reads, holding one entry per CDR3 protein. The sample records 350,000 to 450,000 distinct CDR3 sequences, roughly 15% being singletons. Source material: blood. The receptors were gathered from a woman aged 25 to 39 with Graves' hyperthyroidism that later progressed to Graves' ophthalmopathy.

This chain connects TRBV29-1 to TRBJ2-3; the match to TRBD2 covers 11 bases. CDR3 size: 14 residues. With V trimmed by 4 bases and J by 2 bases, 2 bases remained unmatched. Germline V gives CDR1 SQVTM, CDR2 ANQGSEA. CDR3 protein: CSVGGLAVTDTQYF. As DNA, the CDR3 is TGCAGCGTTGGGGGACTAGCGGTCACAGATACGCAGTATTTT.

Judged by abundance, this clonotype is medium-sized. CDR3 amino acids: CASSQDTPDRAPGPHQPQHF. CDR3 nucleotide sequence: TGTGCCAGCAGCCAAGATACGCCGGACAGGGCACCCGGCCCACATCAGCCCCAGCATTTT. The chain combines TRBV3-1 with TRBJ1-5; 8 nucleotides agree with TRBD1. Losses at the gene ends were 0 bases for V and 5 bases for J; bases not matched to a gene: 18. The CDR3 runs 20 residues. CDR1 LGHDT and CDR2 YNNKEL come from the germline V gene (reference sequence).

The chain joins TRBV10-3 to TRBJ2-7; TRBD1 matches at 9 bases. Looked up from germline, CDR1 is ENHRY and CDR2 is SYGVKD. This CDR3 has 14 amino acids. J gave up 4 bases and V 6 bases, and 7 bases lay outside the gene matches. The CDR3 reads CAISRGQGSYEQYF. DNA of the CDR3: TGTGCCATCAGCCGTGGACAGGGGTCGTACGAGCAGTACTTC.

V and J are TRBV19 and TRBJ2-3; 8 bases are shared with TRBD1. V gave up 7 bases and J gave up 2 bases; unmatched junction bases: 11. Germline V gene data show CDR1 as LNHDA and CDR2 as SQIVND (reference sequence). This CDR3 spans 16 amino acids. CDR3: CASTGQGASLTDTQYF. CDR3 bases: TGTGCCAGTACCGGACAGGGCGCCTCCCTCACAGATACGCAGTATTTT.

This clonotype was seen at least ten times. The V gene is TRBV7-8, the J gene TRBJ1-5; D is uncertain. Per germline, CDR1 SGHVS and CDR2 FQNEAQ. CDR3 size: 16 residues. The ends were cut back, 0 bases at V and 2 bases at J, with 11 bases in the middle. The CDR3 coding sequence is TGTGCCAGCAGCTTAGCGACGGCGAGGGGCAATCAGCCCCAGCATTTT. This codes for CASSLATARGNQPQHF.

In this sample, this clonotype turned up a few times. The CDR3 is CASSILLVSDEQFF. DNA of the CDR3: TGTGCCAGTAGTATACTTCTCGTTTCCGATGAGCAGTTCTTC. The chain uses TRBV19 and TRBJ2-1, with D unresolved. This CDR3 is built from 14 residues. Germline lookup yields CDR1 LNHDA and CDR2 SQIVND (reference sequence). V shed 2 bases and J shed 8 bases, with 13 bases lying between them.

In this sample, this clonotype turned up many times. The chain uses TRBV10-3 and TRBJ2-5; D is possibly TRBD2 (7 bases). This CDR3 region has 14 residues. Germline values: CDR1 ENHRY, CDR2 SYGVKD. V dropped 3 bases and J dropped 1 base, with 9 bases sitting between them. The CDR3 DNA reads TGTGCCATCAGTGACGGGGGGCTCCAAGAGACCCAGTACTTC. As protein: CAISDGGLQETQYF.

Many counts were recorded for this clonotype. The gene calls are TRBV28 and TRBJ1-1; 7 bases agree with TRBD1. CDR3 length: 15 residues. CDR1 is MDHEN and CDR2 is SYDVKM in the germline V gene. The ends lost 6 bases at V and 0 bases at J; junction bases unmatched: 7. CDR3 sequence reads: CASSIPGQMNTEAFF. In nucleotides, the CDR3 is TGTGCCAGCAGCATTCCGGGACAGATGAACACTGAAGCTTTCTTT. Full variable domain (missing parts from reference TRBV28 and TRBJ1-1): DVKVTQSSRYLVKRTGEKVFLECVQDMDHENMFWYRQDPGLGLRLIYFSYDVKMKEKGDIPEGYSVSREKKERFSLILESASTNQTSMYLCASSIPGQMNTEAFFGQGTRLTVV.

This clonotype was seen ten or more times. The gene calls are TRBV11-1 and TRBJ2-7; TRBD1 matches 8 bases. Trimming removed 0 bases from V and 4 bases from J; junction bases left unmatched: 8. Per the germline V gene, CDR1 is SGHAT and CDR2 is FQDESV (reference sequence). The CDR3 extends over 16 amino acids. CDR3 in DNA: TGTGCCAGCAGCTTAGCGACGACAGGGGCGGGTTACGAGCAGTACTTC. As protein: CASSLATTGAGYEQYF.

J is TRBJ1-1 and V is TRBV10-2, with 10 bases matching TRBD1. V gave up 9 bases and J gave up 0 bases; unmatched junction bases: 4. Germline lookup yields CDR1 WSHSY and CDR2 SAAADI. The CDR3 sequence is 14 residues long. The DNA of the CDR3 is TGCGCCAGTACCGGGACAGGGGTGAACACTGAAGCTTTCTTT. Protein: CASTGTGVNTEAFF.

This clonotype has just a few counts. CDR3 DNA: TGTGCCAGCAGACATCGGGCCTACGAGCAGTACTTC. Residues: CASRHRAYEQYF. The genes are TRBV6-1 and TRBJ2-7; no definite D call. The CDR3 loop spans 12 amino acids. The V end was cut by 6 bases, the J end by 2 bases, with 8 bases between. Germline lookup yields CDR1 MNHNS and CDR2 SASEGT.

The sample holds a few counts of this clonotype. The gene calls are TRBV30 and TRBJ2-7; 9 bases map to TRBD1. Germline V gives CDR1 GTSNPN, CDR2 SVGIG (reference sequence). The junction had 2 bases not matched to a gene; V was cut back by 3 bases and J by 2 bases. The CDR3 consists of 13 residues. CDR3 sequence reads: CAWSGDRAYEQYF. The CDR3 DNA is TGTGCCTGGAGCGGGGACAGGGCCTACGAGCAGTACTTC.

This clonotype occurred many times. This chain connects TRBV28 to TRBJ2-3; D may be TRBD1 or TRBD2 (5 bases each). V lost 6 bases, J lost 1 base, and 17 bases lay in between. This CDR3 comprises 16 residues. Germline V gene lookup returns CDR1 MDHEN and CDR2 SYDVKM. The CDR3: CASRGVMAGRTDTQYF. The CDR3 DNA is TGTGCCAGCAGGGGGGTTATGGCGGGCCGCACAGATACGCAGTATTTT.

This clonotype has a count of ten or more. The chain couples TRBV12-3 or TRBV12-4 to TRBJ1-2; tentatively, D is TRBD1 (6 bases). V was cut by 5 bases and J by 4 bases, with 11 bases left in between. This CDR3 region has 13 residues. CDR3 region: CASSETGGYGYTF. The CDR3, as DNA: TGTGCCAGCAGTGAGACAGGTGGCTATGGCTACACCTTC.

As regards this clonotype: The conserved phenylalanine or tryptophan is not found at the CDR3 terminus, so this likely reflects a read error. The chain recombines TRBV3-1 with TRBJ2-2; D is ambiguous. The CDR3 is 18 amino acids. Germline assignment: CDR1 LGHDT and CDR2 YNNKEL (reference sequence). Trimming cost V 1 base and J 1 base, with 16 bases left between them. Here the CDR3 DNA reads TGTGCCAGCAGCCAAGTCTCTGCAGGACGGGTGAACACCGGGGAGCTGTTTTCT. It specifies CASSQVSAGRVNTGELFS.

This clonotype was detected many times. DNA for the CDR3: TGTGCCAGCCTGCGCACAATCGAGGTCGCCGGGGAGCTGTTTTTT. Protein sequence: CASLRTIEVAGELFF. This chain uses TRBV2 with TRBJ2-2; no reliable D call. CDR1 and CDR2 from the germline V gene are SNHLY and FYNNEI. CDR3 size: 15 residues. The V gene lost 8 bases and the J gene lost 6 bases, with 19 bases spanning the gap.

There are many counts of this clonotype. CDR3 loop: CASRTRTSGRGNEQFF. CDR3 nucleotide sequence: TGTGCCAGCAGGACTCGGACTAGCGGGAGGGGAAATGAGCAGTTCTTC. The genes are TRBV6-2 or TRBV6-3 and TRBJ2-1; 15 bases are shared with TRBD2. J lost 7 bases, V lost 6 bases, and 7 bases had no gene match. The germline CDR1 and CDR2 sequences are MNHEY and SVGEGT. The CDR3 covers 16 residues.

Many counts were recorded for this clonotype. V usage is TRBV12-3 or TRBV12-4 and J usage is TRBJ2-7, with D possibly TRBD2 on 6 matching bases. The CDR3 runs to 14 residues. V was trimmed by 3 bases and J by 2 bases, leaving 11 bases between them. The CDR3 protein is CASSFGDSTYEQYF. The CDR3 DNA follows: TGTGCCAGCAGTTTCGGGGACTCAACCTACGAGCAGTACTTC.

The CDR3 is CASSPSSSSYNSPLHF. In DNA form, the CDR3 reads TGTGCCAGCAGCCCCTCGTCAAGCTCTTATAATTCACCCCTCCACTTT. The chain joins TRBV6-1 to TRBJ1-6; D remains unclear. V was clipped by 6 bases and J by 4 bases, with 16 bases between them. Germline V CDR1 and CDR2: MNHNS, SASEGT. The CDR3 is made up of 16 amino acids.

The V and J genes are TRBV5-1 and TRBJ1-1; the D is unclear. Per germline, CDR1 SGHRS and CDR2 YFSETQ. Trimming took off 0 bases at V and 7 bases at J, with 16 bases between the two ends. The CDR3 has 15 amino acids. The CDR3 DNA reads TGCGCCAGCAGCTTGGGGCTTGCACAGTCTCATGAAGCTTTCTTT. Translated: CASSLGLAQSHEAFF.

This clonotype has a count of ten or more. The genes are TRBV6-1 and TRBJ2-3; D is ambiguous. This CDR3 has 14 amino acids. The V end was cut by 1 base, the J end by 8 bases, with 13 bases between. The V gene's germline CDR1 is MNHNS and CDR2 SASEGT. The CDR3 coding sequence is TGTGCCAGCAGTGAAGTCGACCGCTTTGGTACGCAGTATTTT. Translation: CASSEVDRFGTQYF.

This clonotype appeared a few times. The rearrangement links TRBV4-1 to TRBJ1-5; D perhaps matches TRBD1 (5 bases). Germline CDR1 and CDR2: MGHRA and YSYEKL. The V end was cut by 3 bases, the J end by 2 bases, with 17 bases between. CDR3 size: 17 residues. CDR3 nucleotides: TGCGCCAGCAGCCACCCATTACAGGCGCGGGGCAATCAGCCCCAGCATTTT. As protein: CASSHPLQARGNQPQHF.

The chain combines TRBV27 with TRBJ1-2, with TRBD1 as a possible D gene (6 bases). Deletions cut 4 bases from V and 2 bases from J, with 11 bases between. CDR3 length: 14 amino acids. CDR1 and CDR2 from the germline V gene are MNHEY and SMNVEV (reference sequence). CDR3 bases: TGTGCCAGCAGTTCGTACAGGGCAAACTATGGCTACACCTTC. Translation gives CASSSYRANYGYTF.

This rearrangement joins TRBV12-3 or TRBV12-4 to TRBJ2-3; 11 bases match TRBD2. The CDR3 contains 14 residues. V lost 11 bases to trimming and J lost 4 bases; unmatched junction nucleotides: 8. This CDR3 reads CAARLAGGSDTQYF. CDR3 DNA: TGTGCCGCCCGGCTAGCGGGAGGTTCAGATACGCAGTATTTT.

This clonotype was recorded at least ten times. CDR3 coding DNA: TGTGCCAGCAGCTTAGAGCGGGCCTACGAGCAGTACTTC. Its translation: CASSLERAYEQYF. V and J are TRBV7-8 and TRBJ2-7; D may be TRBD2 (6 bases). The CDR3 spans 13 residues. CDR1 and CDR2 (germline): SGHVS, FQNEAQ. The V and J ends lost 1 base and 2 bases respectively, with 6 bases between them. Variable domain in full (rest from reference TRBV7-8 and TRBJ2-7): GAGVSQSPRYKVAKRGQDVALRCDPISGHVSLFWYQQALGQGPEFLTYFQNEAQLDKSGLPSDRFFAERPEGSVSTLKIQRTQQEDSAVYLCASSLERAYEQYFGPGTRLTVT.

The table lists this clonotype with many counts. This chain connects TRBV27 to TRBJ1-3, with TRBD1 identical over 8 bases. V gave up 6 bases and J gave up 3 bases; unmatched junction bases: 7. The germline V gene encodes CDR1 MNHEY and CDR2 SMNVEV (reference sequence). The CDR3 consists of 15 residues. DNA for the CDR3: TGTGCCAGCAGGCTGACAGGGGTAGTTGGAAACACCATATATTTT. Protein: CASRLTGVVGNTIYF.

This clonotype was counted many times. The V gene is TRBV6-1, the J gene TRBJ1-1; D might be TRBD1 (5 bases). V gave up 7 bases and J gave up 4 bases, with 13 bases separating them. The CDR3 is 13 residues long. In germline, CDR1 is MNHNS, CDR2 SASEGT. The DNA of the CDR3 is TGTGCCAGCACTCAGTCAGGGAGCACTGAAGCTTTCTTT. Its protein is CASTQSGSTEAFF.

This clonotype was recorded at least ten times. The CDR3 reads CASSLNFGGPYNEQFF. The DNA for the CDR3 is TGTGCCAGCAGCTTAAATTTCGGGGGGCCATACAATGAGCAGTTCTTC. The gene calls are TRBV11-2 and TRBJ2-1; D perhaps matches TRBD2 (7 bases). Germline loops: CDR1 SGHAT, CDR2 FQNNGV. CDR3 length equals 16 residues. V was shortened by 2 bases and J by 4 bases, with 15 bases between the two germline ends.